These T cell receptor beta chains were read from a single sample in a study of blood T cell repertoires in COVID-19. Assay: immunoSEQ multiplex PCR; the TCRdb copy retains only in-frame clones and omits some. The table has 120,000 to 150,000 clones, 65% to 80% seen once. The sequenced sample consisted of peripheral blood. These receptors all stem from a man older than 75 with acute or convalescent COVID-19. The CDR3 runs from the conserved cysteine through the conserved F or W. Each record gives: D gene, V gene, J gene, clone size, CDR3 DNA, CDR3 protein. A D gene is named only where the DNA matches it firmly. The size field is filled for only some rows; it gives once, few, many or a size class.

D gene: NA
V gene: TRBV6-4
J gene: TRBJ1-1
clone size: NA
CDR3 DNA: TGTGCCAGCAGTGACTCGTCAGATTCTGAAGCTTTCTTT
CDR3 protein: CASSDSSDSEAFF

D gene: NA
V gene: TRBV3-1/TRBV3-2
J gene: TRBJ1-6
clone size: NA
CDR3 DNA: TGTGCCAGCAGCCAAGATACACCCCTCCACTTT
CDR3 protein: CASSQDTPLHF

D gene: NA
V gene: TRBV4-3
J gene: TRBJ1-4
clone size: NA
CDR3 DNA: TGCGCCAGCAGCCAGCAGGGCACAACTAATGAAAAACTGTTTTTT
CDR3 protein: CASSQQGTTNEKLFF

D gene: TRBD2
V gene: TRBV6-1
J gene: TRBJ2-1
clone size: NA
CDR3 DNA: TGTGCCAGCAGTGAAGGGCTAGCGGGGGGGCCCGGGCAGTTCTTC
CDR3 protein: CASSEGLAGGPGQFF

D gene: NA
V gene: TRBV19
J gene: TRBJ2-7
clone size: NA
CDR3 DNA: TGTGCCAGTAGTGCGGAGGACGCCTACGAGCAGTACTTC
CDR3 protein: CASSAEDAYEQYF

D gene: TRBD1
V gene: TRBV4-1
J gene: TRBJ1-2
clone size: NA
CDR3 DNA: TGCGCCAGCAGTTACGGACAGGAAGCTAACTATGGCTACACCTTC
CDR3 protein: CASSYGQEANYGYTF

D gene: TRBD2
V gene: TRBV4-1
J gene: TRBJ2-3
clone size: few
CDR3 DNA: TGCGCCAGCAGCCCGACGGAGACTAGCGGGGGGTATGGCACAGATACGCAGTATTTT
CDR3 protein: CASSPTETSGGYGTDTQYF

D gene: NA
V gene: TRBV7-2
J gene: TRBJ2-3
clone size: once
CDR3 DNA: TGTGCCAGCAGCCTACTAGGGAACACAGATACGCAGTATTTT
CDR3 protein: CASSLLGNTDTQYF

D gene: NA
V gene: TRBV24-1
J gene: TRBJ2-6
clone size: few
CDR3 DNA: TGTGCCACCAGTGATACTTCTGGGGCCAACGTCCTGACTTTC
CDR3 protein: CATSDTSGANVLTF

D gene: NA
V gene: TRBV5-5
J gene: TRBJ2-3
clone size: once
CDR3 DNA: TGTGCCAGCAGCTTGTCCGGGGGAAGCACAGATACGCAGTATTTT
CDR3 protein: CASSLSGGSTDTQYF

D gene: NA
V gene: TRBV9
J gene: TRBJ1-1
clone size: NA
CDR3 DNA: TGTGCCAGCAGCCCAAGACAGAACACTGAAGCTTTCTTT
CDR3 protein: CASSPRQNTEAFF

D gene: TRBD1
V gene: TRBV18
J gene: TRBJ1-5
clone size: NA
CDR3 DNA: TGTGCCAGCTCACCCGGGACAGACAATCAGCCCCAGCATTTT
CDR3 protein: CASSPGTDNQPQHF

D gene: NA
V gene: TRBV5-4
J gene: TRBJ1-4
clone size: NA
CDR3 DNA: TGTGCCAGCAGCTTGGCGGGAGGCAATGAAAAACTGTTTTTT
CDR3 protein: CASSLAGGNEKLFF

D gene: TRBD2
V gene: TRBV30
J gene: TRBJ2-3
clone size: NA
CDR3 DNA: TGTGCCTGGACCTTAGCGGGGGGGAGAACAGATACGCAGTATTTT
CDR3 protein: CAWTLAGGRTDTQYF

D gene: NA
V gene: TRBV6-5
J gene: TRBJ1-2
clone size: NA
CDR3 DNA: TGTGCCAGCAGTTACCTGGGGGGGGACTATGGCTACACCTTC
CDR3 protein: CASSYLGGDYGYTF

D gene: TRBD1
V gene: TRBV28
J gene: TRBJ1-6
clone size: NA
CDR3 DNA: TGTGCCAGCAGTTCGGGACAGGGCGGTTCACCCCTCCACTTT
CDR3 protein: CASSSGQGGSPLHF

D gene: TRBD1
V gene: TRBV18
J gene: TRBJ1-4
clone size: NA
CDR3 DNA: TGTGCCAGCTCTCCGGGACAGCCCCGGGGAAAACTGTTTTTT
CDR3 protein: CASSPGQPRGKLFF

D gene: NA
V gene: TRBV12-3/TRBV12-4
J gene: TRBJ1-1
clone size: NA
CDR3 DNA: TGTGCCAGCGGCCCAGGCACTGAAGCTTTCTTT
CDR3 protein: CASGPGTEAFF

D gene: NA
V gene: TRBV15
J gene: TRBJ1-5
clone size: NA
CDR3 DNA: TGTGCCACCAGCGAACAGACCAATCAGCCCCAGCATTTT
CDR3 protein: CATSEQTNQPQHF

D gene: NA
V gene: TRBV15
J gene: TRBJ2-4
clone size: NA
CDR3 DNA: TGTGCCACCAGCAGAGATCCGGACAGCCAAAACATTCAGTACTTC
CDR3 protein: CATSRDPDSQNIQYF

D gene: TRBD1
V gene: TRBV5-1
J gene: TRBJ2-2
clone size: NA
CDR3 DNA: TGCGCCAGCGGGACAGACCTCTACACCGGGGAGCTGTTTTTT
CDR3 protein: CASGTDLYTGELFF

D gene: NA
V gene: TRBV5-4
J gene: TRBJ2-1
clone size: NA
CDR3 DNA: TGTGCCAGCAGCATCGACTATAATGAGCAGTTCTTC
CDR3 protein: CASSIDYNEQFF

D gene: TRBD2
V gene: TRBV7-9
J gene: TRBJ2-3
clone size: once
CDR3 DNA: TGTGCCAGCAGCTTAGGACTAGCGGGTTTCAGCACAGATACGCAGTATTTT
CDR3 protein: CASSLGLAGFSTDTQYF

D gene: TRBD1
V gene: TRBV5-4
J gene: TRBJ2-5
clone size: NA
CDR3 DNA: TGTGCCAGCAGCTTGCTACAGGGGGTGGGGGAGACCCAGTACTTC
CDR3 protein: CASSLLQGVGETQYF

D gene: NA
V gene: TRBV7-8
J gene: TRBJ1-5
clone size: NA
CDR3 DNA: TGTGCCAGCAGCTTAACCGGGACACTGCAAAATCAGCCCCAGCATTTT
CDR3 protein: CASSLTGTLQNQPQHF

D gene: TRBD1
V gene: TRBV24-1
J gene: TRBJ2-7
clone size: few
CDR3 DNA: TGTGCCACCAGTGAGCCGACAGGGACCGTCCAGTACTTC
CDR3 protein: CATSEPTGTVQYF

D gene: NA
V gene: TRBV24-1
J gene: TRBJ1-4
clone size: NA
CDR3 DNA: TGTGCCACCAGTGATTTCGGGGGGGGAAAACTGTTTTTT
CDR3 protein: CATSDFGGGKLFF

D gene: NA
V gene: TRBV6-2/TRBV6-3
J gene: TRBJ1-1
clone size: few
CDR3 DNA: TGTGCCAGCAGCCACAGGTCGGTCAACACTGAAGCTTTCTTT
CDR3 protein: CASSHRSVNTEAFF

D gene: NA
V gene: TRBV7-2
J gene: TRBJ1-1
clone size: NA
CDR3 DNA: TGTGCCAGCAGCTTAGAGCCAGGCCCGAACACTGAAGCTTTCTTT
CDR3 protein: CASSLEPGPNTEAFF

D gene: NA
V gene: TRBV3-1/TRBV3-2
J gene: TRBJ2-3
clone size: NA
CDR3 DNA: TGTGCCAGCAGCCAGTTCTACCCCGATACGCAGTATTTT
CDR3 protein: CASSQFYPDTQYF

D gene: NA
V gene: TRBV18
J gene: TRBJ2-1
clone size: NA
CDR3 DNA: TGTGCCAGCTCACCTGGAGAGTTGAATGAGCAGTTCTTC
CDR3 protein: CASSPGELNEQFF

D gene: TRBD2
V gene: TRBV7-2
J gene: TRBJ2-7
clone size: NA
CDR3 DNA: TGTGCCAGCAGCTTGGGGACTAGCGGGGGGCTCTACGAGCAGTACTTC
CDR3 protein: CASSLGTSGGLYEQYF

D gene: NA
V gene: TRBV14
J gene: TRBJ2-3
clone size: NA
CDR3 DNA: TGTGCCAGCAGCCCGTGGGGCACCACGCAGTATTTT
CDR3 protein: CASSPWGTTQYF

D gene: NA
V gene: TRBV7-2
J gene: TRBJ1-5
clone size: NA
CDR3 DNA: TGTGCCAGCAGCTTAGCGATGGCAGAAGAGGACCAGCATTTT
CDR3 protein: CASSLAMAEEDQHF

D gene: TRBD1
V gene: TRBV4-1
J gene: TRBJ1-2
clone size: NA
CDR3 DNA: TGCGCCAGCAGCCAAGTGACAGGGCCAGAGGGCTATGGCTACACCTTC
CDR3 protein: CASSQVTGPEGYGYTF

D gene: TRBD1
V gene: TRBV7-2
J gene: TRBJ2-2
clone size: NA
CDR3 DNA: TGTGCCAGCAGTTCCGGACAGGCGGCCGCCGGGGAGCTGTTTTTT
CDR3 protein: CASSSGQAAAGELFF

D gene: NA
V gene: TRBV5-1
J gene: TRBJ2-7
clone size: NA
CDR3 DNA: TGCGCCAGCAGCGTGCGAAGCGGGGAGCAGTACTTC
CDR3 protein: CASSVRSGEQYF

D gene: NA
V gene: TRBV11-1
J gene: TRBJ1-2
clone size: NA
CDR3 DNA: TGTGCCAGCAGCTTAGCCGAACCTACCCCTAACTATGGCTACACCTTC
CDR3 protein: CASSLAEPTPNYGYTF

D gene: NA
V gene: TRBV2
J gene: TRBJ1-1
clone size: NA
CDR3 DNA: TGTGCCAGCAGTGAAGCGCTCCTTCGGTTGGGCACCGCGAACACTGAAGCTTTCTTT
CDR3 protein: CASSEALLRLGTANTEAFF

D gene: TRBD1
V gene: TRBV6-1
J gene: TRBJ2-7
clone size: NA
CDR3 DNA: TGTGCCAGCAGTGAAGCCAGGACAGGGGGACTCCACGAGCAGTACTTC
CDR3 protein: CASSEARTGGLHEQYF

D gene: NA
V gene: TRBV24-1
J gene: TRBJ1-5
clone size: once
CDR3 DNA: TGTGCCACCAGTGGTCCAAATCAGCCCCAGCATTTT
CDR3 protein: CATSGPNQPQHF

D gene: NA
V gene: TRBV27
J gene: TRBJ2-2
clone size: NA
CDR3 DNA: TGTGCCAGCACCTTTACGGGAGACACCGGGGAGCTGTTTTTT
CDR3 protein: CASTFTGDTGELFF

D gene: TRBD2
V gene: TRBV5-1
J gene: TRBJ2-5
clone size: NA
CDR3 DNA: TGCGCCAGCAGGCCTAATGGGGGGGGCCAAGAGACCCAGTACTTC
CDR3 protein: CASRPNGGGQETQYF

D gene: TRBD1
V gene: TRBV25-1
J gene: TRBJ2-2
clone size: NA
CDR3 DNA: TGTGCCAGCAGACGCGGGACAGGGCAAACCGGGGAGCTGTTTTTT
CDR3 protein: CASRRGTGQTGELFF

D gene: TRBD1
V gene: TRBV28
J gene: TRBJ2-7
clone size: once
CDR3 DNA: TGTGCCAGCGACAGGGATTCCTACGAGCAGTACTTC
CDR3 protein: CASDRDSYEQYF

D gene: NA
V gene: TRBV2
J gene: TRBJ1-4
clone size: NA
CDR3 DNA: TGTGCCAGCAGTCTTGGACCAGGAGGAGGGGAAAAACTGTTTTTT
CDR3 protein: CASSLGPGGGEKLFF

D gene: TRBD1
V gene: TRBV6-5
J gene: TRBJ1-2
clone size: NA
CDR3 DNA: TGTGCCAGCAGACCGGGACAGGGGATTTATGGCTACACCTTC
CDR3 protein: CASRPGQGIYGYTF

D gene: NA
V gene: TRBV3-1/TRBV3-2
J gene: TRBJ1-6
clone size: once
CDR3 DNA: TGTGCCAGCAGCCAACAAATTTACGGAGATTCACCCCTCCACTTT
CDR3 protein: CASSQQIYGDSPLHF

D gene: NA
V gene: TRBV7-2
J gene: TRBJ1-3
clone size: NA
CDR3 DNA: TGTGCCAGCAGCCAGGACACGAAAAACACCATATATTTT
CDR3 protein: CASSQDTKNTIYF

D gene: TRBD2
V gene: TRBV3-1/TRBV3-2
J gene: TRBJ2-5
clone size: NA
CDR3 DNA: TGTGCCAGCAGCCAACCAGCGGGGGGGCGGGAGACCCAGTACTTC
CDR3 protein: CASSQPAGGRETQYF

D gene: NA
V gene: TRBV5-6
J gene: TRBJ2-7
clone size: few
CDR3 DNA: TGTGCCAGCAGCTTCACGGGGAAGCTGGGGGAGCAGTACTTC
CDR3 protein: CASSFTGKLGEQYF